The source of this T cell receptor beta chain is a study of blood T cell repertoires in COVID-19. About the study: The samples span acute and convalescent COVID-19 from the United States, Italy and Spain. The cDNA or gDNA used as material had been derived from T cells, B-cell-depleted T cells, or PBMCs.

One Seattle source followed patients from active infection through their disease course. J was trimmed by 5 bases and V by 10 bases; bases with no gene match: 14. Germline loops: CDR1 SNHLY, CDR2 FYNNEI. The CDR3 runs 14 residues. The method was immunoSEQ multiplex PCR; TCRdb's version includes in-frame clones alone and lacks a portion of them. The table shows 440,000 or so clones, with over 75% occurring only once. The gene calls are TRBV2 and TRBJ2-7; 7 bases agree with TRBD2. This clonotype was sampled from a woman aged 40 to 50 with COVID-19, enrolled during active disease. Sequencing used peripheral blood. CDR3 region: CAILTPGGSHEQYF. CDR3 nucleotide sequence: TGTGCCATCCTGACCCCGGGGGGTTCCCACGAGCAGTACTTC.